One sample yielded the 3 T cell receptor beta chains listed below, sequenced in a study of T cell repertoires in cytomegalovirus infection. TCRdb recomputed calls from the reads with MiXCR, one row per CDR3 protein. In the table there are 750,000 to 950,000 distinct CDR3 sequences, 25% to 35% of which are singletons. No antigen is known for these receptors. Here the sequenced sample was cultured CD8+ T cells from PBMCs, taken from culture after CMV antigen stimulation. These receptors originate from a human donor in good health (CMV status not recorded). Some clones in this sample may be carry-over from other donors' samples.

This clonotype was observed a few times. The chain combines TRBV20-1 with TRBJ2-1; TRBD2 aligns across 9 bases. Germline lookup yields CDR1 DFQATT and CDR2 SNEGSKA (reference sequence). With 0 bases clipped from V and 4 bases from J, the junction kept 4 bases outside the gene matches. CDR3 size: 15 residues. CDR3: CSARERGGGYNEQFF. CDR3 sequence (DNA): TGCAGTGCTAGAGAGCGGGGGGGAGGGTACAATGAGCAGTTCTTC.

V gene TRBV27 combines with J gene TRBJ2-7, with D possibly being TRBD1 (6 bases). The CDR3 length is 18 residues. CDR1 is MNHEY and CDR2 is SMNVEV in the germline V gene (reference sequence). Trimming stripped 5 bases from V and 6 bases from J, with 29 bases between. As DNA, the CDR3 is TGTGCCAGCAGTCTTAGTCCACCACCCAGGACCACAGGGAGCGAGCAGTACTTC. Its protein product is CASSLSPPPRTTGSEQYF.

The V and J genes are TRBV6-5 and TRBJ1-4; 9 nucleotides agree with TRBD1. The CDR3 contains 13 residues. Per the germline V gene, CDR1 is MNHEY and CDR2 is SVGAGI. V was pared by 7 bases and J by 11 bases, with 8 bases of the junction left unmatched. The CDR3 nucleotides read TGTGCCAGCACCCTACGGGACAGGGATAAACTGTTTTTT. This encodes CASTLRDRDKLFF.